In this sample, the clone carrying this T cell receptor (beta chain) turned up a few times. Its target is unknown. The source of the sample is a study of blood T cells in healthy people across ages. Study-wide findings and caveats: Donor CMV status, an unknown factor, possibly confounded changes in expanded clonotypes.

A sample-barcoded 5' primer and a J-beta primer mix were used in a second PCR of roughly 7 to 11 cycles. TCRdb re-derived calls from the 5' RACE reads in MiXCR, one entry per CDR3 protein. The data show over 1.5 million distinct CDR3 sequences, with around 50% seen just once and approximately 2.1% held by the top ten. The CDR3 has 11 residues. The V gene's germline CDR1 is DFQATT and CDR2 SNEGSKA (reference sequence). Deletions cut 4 bases from V and 7 bases from J, with 10 bases between. The study drew donors from healthy Caucasian individuals in Russia aged 6 to 90. The sequence was obtained from a woman between 40 and 50 years old in good health. Sequences were obtained from blood. The V gene is TRBV20-1, the J gene TRBJ2-5, with a possible D match to TRBD1 (6 bases). CDR3 amino acids: CSANRDGTQYF. CDR3 nucleotide sequence: TGCAGTGCTAACAGGGACGGGACCCAGTACTTC.